The next 3 T cell receptor beta chains were all read from a single sample in a study of blood T cell repertoires in COVID-19. The protocol was immunoSEQ multiplex PCR, while the TCRdb copy is restricted to in-frame clones and leaves out a portion. The table shows a few hundred thousand clones, with approximately 90% occurring only once. The sequencing sample was made of PBMCs or T cells enriched from blood (not recorded which). These receptors all come from a woman aged 55-70 years who had recovered from COVID-19.

The sample holds one count of this clone. The chain recombines TRBV24-1 with TRBJ1-2; D uncertain. CDR1 is KGHDR and CDR2 is SFDVKD in the germline V gene. The ends were cut back, 4 bases at V and 8 bases at J, with 7 bases in the middle. The CDR3 is made up of 11 amino acids. The CDR3 here is CATSDGVGYTF. The CDR3 DNA follows: TGTGCCACCAGTGACGGTGTAGGCTACACCTTC.

This sequence joins TRBV18 and TRBJ1-2, with D tentatively TRBD1 (5 bases). Germline V gene data show CDR1 as KGHSH and CDR2 as LQKENI. The CDR3 runs to 13 residues. Trimming shortened V by 6 bases and J by 4 bases, and 12 bases separated the two germline ends. CDR3 coding DNA: TGTGCCAGCTCGACAGATCTCTTCTATGGCTACACCTTC. Translated, it gives CASSTDLFYGYTF.

This sequence joins TRBV19 and TRBJ1-3, with D maybe TRBD1 (5 bases). The CDR3 contains 16 residues. The V end was cut by 3 bases, the J end by 0 bases, with 12 bases between. CDR1 is LNHDA, CDR2 SQIVND, per germline (reference sequence). The CDR3 coding sequence is TGTGCCAGTAGTATGGTACACAGGTCCTCTGGAAACACCATATATTTT. This codes for CASSMVHRSSGNTIYF.